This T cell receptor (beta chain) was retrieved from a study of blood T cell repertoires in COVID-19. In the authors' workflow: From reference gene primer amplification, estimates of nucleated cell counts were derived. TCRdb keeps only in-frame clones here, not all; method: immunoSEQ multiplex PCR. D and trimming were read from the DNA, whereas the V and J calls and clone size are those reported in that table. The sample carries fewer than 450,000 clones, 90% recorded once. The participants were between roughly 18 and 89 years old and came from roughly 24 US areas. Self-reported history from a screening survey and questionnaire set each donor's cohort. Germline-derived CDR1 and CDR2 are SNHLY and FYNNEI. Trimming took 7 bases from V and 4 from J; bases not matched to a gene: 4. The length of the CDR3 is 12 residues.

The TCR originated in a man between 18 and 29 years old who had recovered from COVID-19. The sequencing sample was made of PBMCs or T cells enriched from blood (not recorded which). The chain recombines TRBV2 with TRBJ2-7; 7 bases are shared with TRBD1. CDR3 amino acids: CASNDREYEQYF. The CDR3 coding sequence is TGTGCCAGCAACGACAGGGAATACGAGCAGTACTTC.